The 20 T cell receptor beta chains below all came from one sample that was sequenced in a study of OX40 agonist ivuxolimab in advanced cancers. Sequencing used immunoSEQ multiplex PCR; TCRdb keeps in-frame clones, though not all of them. Seen here are approximately 40,000 clones, around 89% observed once, and the top ten hold under 15%. This specimen was CD4+ or CD8+ T cells sorted from blood, taken in a trial of the OX40 agonist ivuxolimab. These TCRs come from an adult with an advanced solid tumor such as melanoma, head and neck, liver or kidney cancer.

This chain connects TRBV30 to TRBJ1-1, with D possibly being TRBD1 (5 bases). The V gene lost 7 bases and the J gene lost 0 bases, with 9 bases spanning the gap. Germline assignment: CDR1 GTSNPN and CDR2 SVGIG (reference sequence). This CDR3 comprises 12 residues. CDR3 nucleotides: TGTGCCTTTGACAGTTTGAACACTGAAGCTTTCTTT. Protein product: CAFDSLNTEAFF.

The genes are TRBV13 and TRBJ2-1; D is perhaps TRBD1 or TRBD2 (6 bases each). There are 15 residues in the CDR3. Trimming cost V 5 bases and J 6 bases, with 17 bases left between them. Germline assignment: CDR1 PRHDT and CDR2 FYEKMQ (reference sequence). CDR3 in DNA: TGTGCCAGCAGCCAGGAGGGGGGATGGTCCAATGAGCAGTTCTTC. This gives the protein CASSQEGGWSNEQFF.

The rearrangement uses TRBV28 and TRBJ2-7; D unclear. Trimming shortened V by 8 bases and J by 8 bases, and 37 bases separated the two germline ends. This CDR3 has 19 amino acids. Germline V CDR1 and CDR2: MDHEN, SYDVKM. The CDR3 protein is CASVPRAVQLPPEAVQQYF. Here the CDR3 DNA reads TGTGCCAGCGTACCACGAGCCGTGCAGCTTCCCCCCGAGGCCGTGCAGCAGTACTTC.

This chain uses TRBV18 with TRBJ1-5; possible D gene TRBD1, 5 bases. Germline CDR1 and CDR2: KGHSH and LQKENI. The V end lost 2 bases, the J end lost 12 bases, and 11 bases lay between the germline ends. The CDR3 spans 12 residues. CDR3 sequence (DNA): TGTGCCAGCTCACCAGGGACGTTACGCCAGCATTTT. It translates to CASSPGTLRQHF.

This sequence joins TRBV6-1 and TRBJ2-7; D unclear. V was shortened by 0 bases and J by 5 bases, with 14 bases between the two germline ends. Germline V gives CDR1 MNHNS, CDR2 SASEGT. The CDR3 runs to 15 residues. CDR3 nucleotides: TGTGCCAGCAGTGAAGCATGGGGTAGTGGGAACGAGCAGTACTTC. This gives the protein CASSEAWGSGNEQYF.

This clone was counted a few times. The V and J genes are TRBV6-5 and TRBJ1-3, with no clear D. The CDR3 is made up of 12 amino acids. Trimming stripped 11 bases from V and 4 bases from J, with 12 bases between. From germline, CDR1 is MNHEY and CDR2 SVGAGI. CDR3 DNA: TGTGCCTCGGCCGGGGTCGGAAACACCATATATTTT. Protein product: CASAGVGNTIYF.

The chain links TRBV4-2 to TRBJ2-7; D gene ambiguous. The V gene's germline CDR1 is LGHNA and CDR2 YNFKEQ. The CDR3 has 13 residues. Trimming cost V 0 bases and J 3 bases, with 6 bases left between them. In nucleotides, the CDR3 is TGTGCCAGCAGCCAAGATATTGGCTACGAGCAGTACTTC. It yields the protein CASSQDIGYEQYF.

The rearrangement links TRBV15 to TRBJ1-5; D call uncertain. The CDR3 has 15 residues. Germline V gene lookup returns CDR1 LNHNV and CDR2 YYDKDF (reference sequence). Trimming pared 1 base from V and 3 bases from J, leaving 10 bases between. The CDR3 DNA sequence: TGTGCCACCAGCAGAGGTGGCGGGCCCAATCAGCCCCAGCATTTT. Its translation is CATSRGGGPNQPQHF.

V usage is TRBV7-9 and J usage is TRBJ1-4; D possibly corresponds to TRBD1 (5 bases). Germline V lookup: CDR1 SEHNR, CDR2 FQNEAQ (reference sequence). V was clipped by 2 bases and J by 3 bases, with 7 bases between them. CDR3 length: 14 amino acids. CDR3 residues: CASSLRDPNEKLFF. The CDR3 region has the DNA TGTGCCAGCAGCTTAAGGGACCCTAATGAAAAACTGTTTTTT.

The chain carries TRBV6-5 and TRBJ1-1, with D perhaps TRBD1 (5 bases). Germline V CDR1 and CDR2: MNHEY, SVGAGI. V lost 5 bases and J 5 bases, leaving 15 bases between the germline ends. CDR3 size: 14 residues. The CDR3 coding sequence is TGTGCCAGCAGTCAAACCCAGGGACGGACTGAAGCTTTCTTT. Its protein product is CASSQTQGRTEAFF.

The chain is built from TRBV19 and TRBJ1-1; 10 nucleotides match TRBD1. Germline CDR1 reads LNHDA; CDR2 reads SQIVND (reference sequence). The CDR3 has 16 amino acids. J lost 4 bases, V lost 5 bases, and 10 bases had no gene match. CDR3 sequence (DNA): TGTGCCAGTAGTTCGACAGGGGGCGGTCGGAGCACTGAAGCTTTCTTT. Translated: CASSSTGGGRSTEAFF.

This clone is large by share. The rearrangement joins TRBV7-8 to TRBJ2-3; 10 nucleotides align to TRBD1. Germline CDR1 is SGHVS and CDR2 is FQNEAQ. Unmatched junction bases numbered 7, after V lost 0 bases and J lost 4 bases. The CDR3 runs to 17 residues. This CDR3 is CASSLAQETGGPDTQYF. For the CDR3, the DNA is TGTGCCAGCAGCTTAGCGCAGGAGACAGGGGGCCCAGATACGCAGTATTTT.

The chain joins TRBV30 to TRBJ1-2; D gene unclear. V was clipped by 1 base and J by 2 bases, with 11 bases between them. Germline V gene lookup returns CDR1 GTSNPN and CDR2 SVGIG (reference sequence). CDR3 size: 14 residues. The CDR3 coding sequence is TGTGCCTGGAGTGAGGGCGCGGCCAACTATGGCTACACCTTC. Translating it yields CAWSEGAANYGYTF.

In nucleotides, the CDR3 is TGCGCCAGCAGCCCCGACAGACTGAACACTGAAGCTTTCTTT. Protein sequence: CASSPDRLNTEAFF. The V and J genes are TRBV4-1 and TRBJ1-1, with D perhaps TRBD1 (5 bases). CDR1 is MGHRA and CDR2 is YSYEKL in the germline V gene. The CDR3 is made up of 14 amino acids. Trimming shortened V by 4 bases and J by 0 bases, and 9 bases separated the two germline ends.

The chain is built from TRBV29-1 and TRBJ2-7; D is possibly TRBD1 or TRBD2 (5 bases each). CDR1 is SQVTM, CDR2 ANQGSEA, per germline. CDR3 length equals 12 residues. Trimming removed 3 bases from V and 6 bases from J, with 12 bases in between. CDR3 in DNA: TGCAGCGTTGAGAGGGGAGCTACCGAGCAGTACTTC. Translated, it gives CSVERGATEQYF.

V gene TRBV5-4 combines with J gene TRBJ2-2; 8 bases line up with TRBD1. Germline CDR1 SGHNT, CDR2 YYREEE (reference sequence). V was clipped by 4 bases and J by 8 bases; unmatched bases: 7. The CDR3 is 14 amino acids. CDR3 amino acids: CASSAGQGAGELFF. The DNA of the CDR3 is TGTGCCAGCAGCGCCGGACAGGGAGCAGGGGAGCTGTTTTTT.

The chain joins TRBV2 to TRBJ1-1, with a tentative D call TRBD1 (5 bases). The CDR3 length is 13 residues. Trimming pared 4 bases from V and 4 bases from J, leaving 10 bases between. Germline V CDR1 and CDR2: SNHLY, FYNNEI. CDR3 residues: CASSVGGPTEAFF. CDR3 nucleotide sequence: TGTGCCAGCAGTGTGGGGGGTCCCACTGAAGCTTTCTTT.

V gene TRBV27 combines with J gene TRBJ2-2, with D uncertain. V gave up 6 bases and J gave up 4 bases, with 15 bases separating them. The CDR3 is 15 amino acids. Germline assignment: CDR1 MNHEY and CDR2 SMNVEV (reference sequence). DNA for the CDR3: TGTGCCAGCAGGCCCCGGCCGATAGGCACCGGGGAGCTGTTTTTT. Translating it yields CASRPRPIGTGELFF.

Note on this clone: The junction differs from germline at one of its ends, possibly a read error. The chain employs TRBV5-4 and TRBJ1-2, with D maybe TRBD1 (5 bases). The germline CDR1 and CDR2 sequences are SGHNT and YYREEE (reference sequence). This CDR3 comprises 13 residues. Here the CDR3 reads CASSLVVSEIGAF. The CDR3 bases are TGTGCCAGCAGCTTGGTTGTCAGCGAGATAGGGGCCTTC.

The V and J genes are TRBV5-6 and TRBJ2-5; D possibly corresponds to TRBD1 (6 bases). Judging by the DNA end, TRBJ2-7 fits better; the J call may be wrong. The germline CDR1 and CDR2 sequences are SGHDT and YYEEEE. The CDR3 covers 12 residues. The CDR3 spells CASSSGDYEQYF. CDR3 bases: TGTGCCAGCAGCTCAGGGGACTACGAGCAGTACTTC.